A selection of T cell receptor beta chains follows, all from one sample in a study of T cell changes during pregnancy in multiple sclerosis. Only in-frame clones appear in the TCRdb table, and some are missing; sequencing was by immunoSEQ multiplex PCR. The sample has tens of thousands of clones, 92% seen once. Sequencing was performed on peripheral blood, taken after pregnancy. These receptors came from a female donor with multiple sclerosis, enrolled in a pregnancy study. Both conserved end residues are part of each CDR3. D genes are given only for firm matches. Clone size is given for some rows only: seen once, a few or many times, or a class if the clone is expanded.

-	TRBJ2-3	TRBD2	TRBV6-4	TGTGCCAGACTGGCTAGCGGACTAGCGGGGGTTTCTAGCACAGATACGCAGTATTTT	CARLASGLAGVSSTDTQYF
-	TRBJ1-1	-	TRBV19	TGTGCCAGTAGTACGACCCCGCGCGGGGCTGAAGCTTTCTTT	CASSTTPRGAEAFF
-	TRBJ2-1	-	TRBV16	TGTGCCAGCAGCACCCTCGCGGGCTACAATGAGCAGTTCTTC	CASSTLAGYNEQFF
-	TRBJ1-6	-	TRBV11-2	TGTGCCAGCAGCTTGGGGGGGTTAAGTTCACCCCTCCACTTT	CASSLGGLSSPLHF
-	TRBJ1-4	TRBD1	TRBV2	TGTGCCAGCAGACGTAGGACAGGCGAAAAACTGTTTTTT	CASRRRTGEKLFF
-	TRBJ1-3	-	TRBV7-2	TGTGCCAGCACCCCGACAGCGATCTCTGGAAACACCATATATTTT	CASTPTAISGNTIYF
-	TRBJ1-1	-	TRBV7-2	TGTGCCAGCAGCTTCCTAGGGGGGAACACTGAAGCTTTCTTT	CASSFLGGNTEAFF
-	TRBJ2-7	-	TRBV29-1	TGCAGCGCGACAGGTCTCTCCTACGAGCAGTACTTC	CSATGLSYEQYF
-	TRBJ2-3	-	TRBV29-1	TGCAGCGCCCGAATGGACATTGGCACAGATACGCAGTATTTT	CSARMDIGTDTQYF
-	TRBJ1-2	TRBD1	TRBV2	TGTGCCAGCAGTCCTTGGACAGGGAAGGGATATGGCTACACCTTC	CASSPWTGKGYGYTF
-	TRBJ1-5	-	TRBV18	TGTGCCAGCTCACCAGCGGACCGGGGGCCCCAGCATTTT	CASSPADRGPQHF
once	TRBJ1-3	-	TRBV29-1	TGCAGCGTTCGCGCAGGCTCTGGAAACACCATATATTTT	CSVRAGSGNTIYF
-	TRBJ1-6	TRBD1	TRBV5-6	TGTGCCAGCAGCTCCCTAACGGGACAGGGAAATTCACCCCTCCACTTT	CASSSLTGQGNSPLHF
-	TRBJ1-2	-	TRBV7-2	TGTGCCAGCAGCCCGGACAAGTCAGGAGGCTACACCTTC	CASSPDKSGGYTF
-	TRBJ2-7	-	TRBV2	TGTGCCAGCAGGGGCGTGTTTTACGAGCAGTACTTC	CASRGVFYEQYF
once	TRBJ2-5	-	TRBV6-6	TGTGCCAGCAGTTACTCGGAGGCGGTAGGAACCCAGTACTTC	CASSYSEAVGTQYF
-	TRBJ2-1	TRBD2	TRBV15	TGTGCCACCAGCAGAGGAGGGACTAGCGGGGCCGTTGAGCAGTTCTTC	CATSRGGTSGAVEQFF
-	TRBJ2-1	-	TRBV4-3	TGCGCCAGCAGCCAAGATACAGGACAACTTTACAATGAGCAGTTCTTC	CASSQDTGQLYNEQFF
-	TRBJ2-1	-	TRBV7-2	TGTGCCAGCAGCTTAGCGCAGGGGCGCTACAATGAGCAGTTCTTC	CASSLAQGRYNEQFF
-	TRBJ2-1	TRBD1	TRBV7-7	TGTGCCAGCAGCTTAGGCCGACAGGGGGAACCCTACAATGAGCAGTTCTTC	CASSLGRQGEPYNEQFF
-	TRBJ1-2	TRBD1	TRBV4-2	TGTGCCAGCAGCCAAGATCGGATGGGACAGGGGGATGGCTACACCTTC	CASSQDRMGQGDGYTF
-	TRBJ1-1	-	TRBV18	TGTGCCAGCTCACCGAGGAGTGGGAGCGCTGAAGCTTTCTTT	CASSPRSGSAEAFF
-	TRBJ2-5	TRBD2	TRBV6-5	TGTGCCAGCAGGGAGCGGGGGGCGGGGGAGACCCAGTACTTC	CASRERGAGETQYF
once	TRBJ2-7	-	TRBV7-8	TGTGCCAGCAGGTCGGGGACAGCCAGTCTGAAGTGGGGGGACCCACACTACGAGCAGTACTTC	CASRSGTASLKWGDPHYEQYF
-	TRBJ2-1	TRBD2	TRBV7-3	TGTGCCAGCAGTCTCGGAACTAGCGGCGGGGGACAGTTCTTC	CASSLGTSGGGQFF
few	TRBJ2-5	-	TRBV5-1	TGCGCCAGCAGCTGGAAAGCTGCTCGGGAAGAGACCCAGTACTTC	CASSWKAAREETQYF
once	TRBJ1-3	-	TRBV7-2	TGTGCCAGCAGCTTAGCCAGGGTTGGAAACACCATATATTTT	CASSLARVGNTIYF
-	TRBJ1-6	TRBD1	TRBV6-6	TGTGCCAGCAGTTTTCGTACAGGGGGTCGGGTTTCACCCCTCCACTTT	CASSFRTGGRVSPLHF
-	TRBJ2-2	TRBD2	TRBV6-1	TGTGCCAGCAAAGGGGCTAGCGGGTGGACCGGGGAGCTGTTTTTT	CASKGASGWTGELFF
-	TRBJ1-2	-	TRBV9	TGTGCCAGCAGCGTATCCGACAGCATCGGTGGCTACACCTTC	CASSVSDSIGGYTF
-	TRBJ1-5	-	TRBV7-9	TGTGCCAGCAGCCACGGTCCCGAGGGTAGCAATCAGCCCCAGCATTTT	CASSHGPEGSNQPQHF
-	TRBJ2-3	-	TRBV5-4	TGTGCCAGCAGCTACGGACAGAGCACAGATACGCAGTATTTT	CASSYGQSTDTQYF
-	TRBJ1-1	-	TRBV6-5	TGTGCCACCTGCCGGGTTCGAATGAACACTGAAGCTTTCTTT	CATCRVRMNTEAFF
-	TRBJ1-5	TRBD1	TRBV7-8	TGTGCCAGCAGCTCCGGACAGGAGAATCAGCCCCAGCATTTT	CASSSGQENQPQHF
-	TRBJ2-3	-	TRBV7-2	TGTGCCAGCAGCCCTAGACGCACAGATACGCAGTATTTT	CASSPRRTDTQYF
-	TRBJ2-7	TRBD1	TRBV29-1	TGCAGCGTTGGGGGGCCGTCAGGGGGCAACGAGCAGTACTTC	CSVGGPSGGNEQYF
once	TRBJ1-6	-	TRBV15	TGTGCCACCAGCAGAGCAGGGATTAATTCACCCCTCCACTTT	CATSRAGINSPLHF
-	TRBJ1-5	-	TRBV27	TGTGCCAGCAGTTTGCGGGGGGGACAGCCCCAGCATTTT	CASSLRGGQPQHF
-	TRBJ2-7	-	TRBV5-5	TGTGCCAGCAGCCGGGACTGGTCCTACGAGCAGTACTTC	CASSRDWSYEQYF
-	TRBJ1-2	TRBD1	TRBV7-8	TGTGCCAGCAGCTCCCCCGGGACAGGGGTCTATGGCTACACCTTC	CASSSPGTGVYGYTF
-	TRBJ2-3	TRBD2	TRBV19	TGTGCCAGTAGTATAGATGGAGTCGGGGGGAGCACAGATACGCAGTATTTT	CASSIDGVGGSTDTQYF
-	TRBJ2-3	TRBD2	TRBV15	TGTGCCACCAGCAGAGAACGCGGGGGACGCACAGATACGCAGTATTTT	CATSRERGGRTDTQYF